The 21 T cell receptor beta chains listed next were all sequenced from one sample in a study of CD8 T cells in ankylosing spondylitis. TCRdb redid the calling of the 5' RACE reads with MiXCR, one entry per CDR3 protein. This repertoire shows 380,000 or so distinct CDR3 sequences, approximately 22% found once; its top ten account for over 10%. What was sequenced was blood, either unsorted or a sorted T cell fraction (not recorded which). The receptors stem from a male donor with ankylosing spondylitis or in good health (not recorded which).

Only a few counts were recorded for this clonotype. The rearrangement links TRBV20-1 to TRBJ2-1; D assignment may be TRBD1 or TRBD2 (5 bases each). The V end was cut by 2 bases, the J end by 8 bases, with 16 bases between. CDR1 is DFQATT, CDR2 SNEGSKA, per germline (reference sequence). The CDR3 extends over 14 amino acids. CDR3 coding DNA: TGCAGTGCTAGACAGGGCCTCGAGGGCGATGAGCAGTTCTTC. Translated, it gives CSARQGLEGDEQFF.

The chain recombines TRBV9 with TRBJ2-1; 8 bases map to TRBD2. CDR3 length equals 15 residues. V dropped 4 bases and J dropped 4; count of bases not matched to a gene: 7. The V gene's germline CDR1 is SGDLS and CDR2 YYNGEE. This chain's CDR3 is CASSSHSGNYNEQFF. Written as DNA, the CDR3 is TGTGCCAGCAGCTCCCATAGCGGGAATTACAATGAGCAGTTCTTC.

This clonotype appeared a few times. The chain couples TRBV29-1 to TRBJ2-1; the match to TRBD1 covers 7 bases. Germline V gene data show CDR1 as SQVTM and CDR2 as ANQGSEA. The V gene end was trimmed by 3 bases and the J gene end by 3 bases; junction bases not matched to a gene: 8. The CDR3 sequence is 15 residues long. As DNA, the CDR3 is TGCAGCGTTGATGGAGAACAGGGGAGCTACAATGAGCAGTTCTTC. This translates into CSVDGEQGSYNEQFF.

Note on this clonotype: One junction end disagrees with the germline gene, perhaps due to a read error. This chain links TRBV4-1 with TRBJ2-7, with 9 bases identical to TRBD1. This CDR3 has 15 residues. Germline CDR1 MGHRA, CDR2 YSYEKL. The CDR3 nucleotides are TGCGCCAGCAGCTTTTCTCCGGGACAGGGCTACGAGCAGGACTTC. Translated: CASSFSPGQGYEQDF.

V is TRBV15 and J is TRBJ2-2; D might be TRBD2 (6 bases). The CDR3 runs 15 residues. In germline, CDR1 is LNHNV, CDR2 YYDKDF (reference sequence). The V end was cut by 2 bases, the J end by 0 bases, with 7 bases between. CDR3 coding DNA: TGTGCCACCAGCAGACGGGACTCGAACACCGGGGAGCTGTTTTTT. This gives the protein CATSRRDSNTGELFF.

This chain uses TRBV12-3 or TRBV12-4 with TRBJ2-7; 7 bases fit TRBD2. J gave up 6 bases and V 5 bases, and 16 bases lay outside the gene matches. The CDR3 spans 16 residues. The CDR3 bases are TGTGCCAGCAGTCCCTGGGGGGGAAGTAAGATTGGCGAGCAGTACTTC. Its protein product is CASSPWGGSKIGEQYF.

CDR3 in DNA: TGCAGTGCTAGACTAGCGGGGGGCACGAGCTCCTACGAGCAGTACTTC. It yields the protein CSARLAGGTSSYEQYF. J is TRBJ2-7 and V is TRBV20-1; 11 bases fit TRBD2. CDR1 and CDR2 (germline): DFQATT, SNEGSKA (reference sequence). J lost 0 bases, V lost 2 bases, and 6 bases had no gene match. CDR3 length: 16 residues.

This chain links TRBV5-6 with TRBJ2-5; D ambiguous. Trimming left V 0 bases short and J 3 bases short, with 6 bases between. The CDR3 covers 13 residues. Germline-derived CDR1 and CDR2 are SGHDT and YYEEEE. CDR3 coding DNA: TGTGCCAGCAGCTTGGATGTAAAAGAGACCCAGTACTTC. Amino acids: CASSLDVKETQYF.

This chain joins TRBV7-8 and TRBJ2-7; the D is unclear. Deletions cut 2 bases from V and 7 bases from J, with 15 bases between. The germline gives CDR1 SGHVS, CDR2 FQNEAQ. The CDR3 spans 14 residues. The CDR3 DNA reads as TGTGCCAGCAGCTTACCCCCTTCCCTGGGGGAGCAGTACTTC. Protein product: CASSLPPSLGEQYF.

This clonotype has just a few counts. The chain links TRBV6-5 to TRBJ2-1; 8 nucleotides agree with TRBD1. This CDR3 contains 15 residues. Germline loops: CDR1 MNHEY, CDR2 SVGAGI. J gave up 4 bases and V 2 bases, and 4 bases lay outside the gene matches. The CDR3 DNA reads as TGTGCCAGCAGTTACCAGGGGGCGAAGTACAATGAGCAGTTCTTC. Its translation is CASSYQGAKYNEQFF.

The chain recombines TRBV20-1 with TRBJ2-1; no clear D gene. This CDR3 comprises 13 residues. CDR1 is DFQATT and CDR2 is SNEGSKA in the germline V gene (reference sequence). The V end lost 4 bases, the J end lost 0 bases, and 7 bases lay between the germline ends. CDR3 protein: CSAKLSSYNEQFF. The CDR3 DNA follows: TGCAGTGCTAAGCTTAGCTCCTACAATGAGCAGTTCTTC.

The chain recombines TRBV12-3 or TRBV12-4 with TRBJ2-1; perhaps TRBD1 as D (6 bases). V gave up 5 bases and J gave up 4 bases, with 15 bases separating them. This CDR3 has 15 amino acids. The CDR3, as DNA: TGTGCCAGCAGTCCCTCAGGGGCTCGGTACAATGAGCAGTTCTTC. It specifies CASSPSGARYNEQFF.

This chain uses TRBV27 with TRBJ2-2, with D tentatively TRBD1 (6 bases). The V gene lost 6 bases and the J gene lost 4 bases, with 12 bases spanning the gap. CDR1 is MNHEY, CDR2 SMNVEV, per germline (reference sequence). This CDR3 spans 14 amino acids. The CDR3 is CASRDLGGTGELFF. The CDR3 DNA is TGTGCCAGCAGAGATCTAGGGGGCACCGGGGAGCTGTTTTTT.

In its sample, this clonotype was seen a few times. CDR3 nucleotide sequence: TGTGCCACCAGCCGACCCACGAACACCGGGGAGCTGTTTTTT. Its protein is CATSRPTNTGELFF. This chain links TRBV24-1 with TRBJ2-2; D call uncertain. The germline gives CDR1 KGHDR, CDR2 SFDVKD. This CDR3 comprises 14 residues. The V gene lost 7 bases and the J gene lost 0 bases, with 8 bases spanning the gap.

This clonotype was detected many times. The chain couples TRBV12-3 or TRBV12-4 to TRBJ2-7; 7 positions match TRBD2. Trimming removed 3 bases from V and 2 bases from J; junction bases left unmatched: 4. This CDR3 contains 14 residues. In nucleotides, the CDR3 is TGTGCCAGCAGTTTTTCCGGGGGGACCTACGAGCAGTACTTC. Translated, it gives CASSFSGGTYEQYF.

This chain uses TRBV20-1 with TRBJ2-1, with D perhaps matching TRBD1 (6 bases). The germline V gene encodes CDR1 DFQATT and CDR2 SNEGSKA (reference sequence). V dropped 7 bases and J dropped 5 bases, with 21 bases sitting between them. The CDR3 is made up of 15 amino acids. DNA of the CDR3: TGCAGTGGGGAATCCTCTCGGGACAACCACAATGAGCAGTTCTTC. Protein sequence: CSGESSRDNHNEQFF.

This clonotype came up many times. V is TRBV7-8 and J is TRBJ2-7; possibly TRBD1 for D (5 bases). V was shortened by 4 bases and J by 1 base, with 8 bases between the two germline ends. The CDR3 contains 13 residues. Germline V gene data show CDR1 as SGHVS and CDR2 as FQNEAQ. The CDR3 nucleotides read TGTGCCAGCAGCTCCCCAGGGTCCTACGAGCAGTACTTC. The encoded protein is CASSSPGSYEQYF.

V usage is TRBV6-5 and J usage is TRBJ2-7, with TRBD1 matching 7 bases. J gave up 5 bases and V 4 bases, and 8 bases lay outside the gene matches. The germline V gene encodes CDR1 MNHEY and CDR2 SVGAGI. The CDR3 is 14 residues long. The CDR3 is CASSWDSFINEQYF. The DNA for the CDR3 is TGTGCCAGCAGTTGGGACAGTTTTATAAACGAGCAGTACTTC.

This clonotype was detected a few times. The genes are TRBV7-9 and TRBJ2-7, with 10 bases aligning to TRBD1. This CDR3 spans 16 amino acids. The V gene end was trimmed by 4 bases and the J gene end by 3 bases; junction bases not matched to a gene: 9. CDR1 is SEHNR and CDR2 is FQNEAQ in the germline V gene (reference sequence). This CDR3 is CASSSTGQGVFYEQYF. DNA of the CDR3: TGTGCCAGCAGCTCGACTGGACAGGGGGTATTCTACGAGCAGTACTTC.

In this sample, this clonotype turned up a few times. The V and J genes are TRBV9 and TRBJ2-7, with D possibly being TRBD1 (5 bases). The CDR3 has 13 amino acids. Per the germline V gene, CDR1 is SGDLS and CDR2 is YYNGEE. Trimming pared 2 bases from V and 6 bases from J, leaving 12 bases between. CDR3 sequence: CASSVNSGSEQYF. The CDR3, as DNA: TGTGCCAGCAGCGTCAACTCAGGGTCCGAGCAGTACTTC.

The chain employs TRBV19 and TRBJ2-1; 8 bases are shared with TRBD2. V trimming: 8 bases; J trimming: 2 bases; junction bases outside the gene matches: 5. The CDR3 contains 14 residues. Germline CDR1 reads LNHDA; CDR2 reads SQIVND (reference sequence). The DNA for the CDR3 is TGTGCCAGTCGCGGGGGGACGACCTACAATGAGCAGTTCTTC. It is translated as CASRGGTTYNEQFF.